Sequencing of this T cell receptor (beta chain) was carried out in a study of cytomegalovirus exposure and HLA in healthy donors. Notes on the study in general: The study recorded more than 150 TCR beta chains that were cytomegalovirus-associated.

The donors were part of the validation cohort of 120 subjects. That cohort was separate from the first cohort, which comprised 550 to 750 subjects. A word on this clone: The antigen remains undetermined.

Per the germline V gene, CDR1 is MNHEY and CDR2 is SMNVEV (reference sequence). The V end lost 4 bases, the J end lost 1 base, and 7 bases lay between the germline ends. The CDR3 sequence is 14 residues long. Method: immunoSEQ multiplex PCR; TCRdb's copy keeps in-frame clones and lacks some. The data show over 200,000 clones, roughly 88% seen once. The chain combines TRBV27 with TRBJ2-2; D unclear. This TCR came from a young woman in good health and CMV-seronegative. Sequenced sample: PBMCs. As DNA, the CDR3 is TGTGCCAGCAGTTCCACATTGAACACCGGGGAGCTGTTTTTT. Its translation: CASSSTLNTGELFF.